This note documents a single T cell receptor beta chain sequence. There are a few counts of this clone. No cognate antigen has been identified for it. The record has no base qualities; no much larger clone is one base away. TCRbeta CDR3 regions were amplified from genomic DNA by means of the immunoSEQ Assay, a bias-controlled multiplex PCR. Regarding the original processing steps: Within the assay, amplification of reference gene primers was used to estimate how many nucleated cells each sample contained. To quantify the absolute abundance of each unique TCRbeta CDR3 rearrangement, sequence reads were collapsed and filtered. Productive Simpson clonality was computed per sample as the square root of Simpson's diversity index over productive rearrangements. TCRdb mirrors the immuneACCESS table, restricted to in-frame sequences. Some clones are absent from its copies; in checked studies, under half trace to an unresolved V gene, and the reason for the others is unknown. Clone size and the V and J calls come from that table; the DNA yielded D and trimming. The sample table shows around 230,000 clones, and 88% are seen once. Approximately 0.69% of the sample goes to the ten largest clones.

Whole blood was collected in K2EDTA tubes by collaborating institutions according to the institutions' own protocols. For TCRbeta analysis, collaborators shipped samples as frozen whole blood, isolated PBMCs, or DNA extracted from either of those sample types. These data originate in a study of blood T cell repertoires in COVID-19 (TCRdb year 2020). Looking at the study overall: Samples covering the acute and convalescent phases of COVID-19 were provided by collaborators in the United States, Italy and Spain. The prospective study material was composed of cDNA or gDNA derived from T cells, B-cell-depleted T cells, or PBMCs. Where available, HLA class I and class II types were taken from metadata supplied by the sample provider and were not determined by assay-based typing. A freely available public database, intended as a resource for researchers studying the immune response to SARS-CoV-2, is where the repertoires were released. The dataset comprised deeply sampled blood TCRbeta repertoires from subjects exposed to, actively infected with, or recovered from COVID-19. Nearly every sample came with metadata listing a de-identified subject ID, COVID-19 status, age in years and sex. Samples came from the ongoing ImmuneRACE study (first 160 participants) plus 1,254 subjects from 6 global collaborators.

After removal of 5 bases from V and 6 bases from J, the junction retains 6 bases not matched to a gene. The germline V gene supplies CDR1 LGHNA and CDR2 YNFKEQ. The CDR3, from cysteine to phenylalanine, totals 14 residues. Here the CDR3 DNA is all that survives: 42 bases in frame from base 1. Broad study findings and their caveats: The quantity of clinical and demographic metadata differed by source and by participant and was supplied without curation.

The sample consisted of peripheral blood. The sequence was collected from a man in his forties or fifties with acute or convalescent COVID-19. Here the chain combines TRBV4-2 and TRBJ2-2; the junction holds 7 bases that match TRBD1. The CDR3 is CASSDQGEAGELFF. Read as DNA, the sequence is TGTGCCAGCAGCGACCAGGGGGAAGCCGGGGAGCTGTTTTTT.